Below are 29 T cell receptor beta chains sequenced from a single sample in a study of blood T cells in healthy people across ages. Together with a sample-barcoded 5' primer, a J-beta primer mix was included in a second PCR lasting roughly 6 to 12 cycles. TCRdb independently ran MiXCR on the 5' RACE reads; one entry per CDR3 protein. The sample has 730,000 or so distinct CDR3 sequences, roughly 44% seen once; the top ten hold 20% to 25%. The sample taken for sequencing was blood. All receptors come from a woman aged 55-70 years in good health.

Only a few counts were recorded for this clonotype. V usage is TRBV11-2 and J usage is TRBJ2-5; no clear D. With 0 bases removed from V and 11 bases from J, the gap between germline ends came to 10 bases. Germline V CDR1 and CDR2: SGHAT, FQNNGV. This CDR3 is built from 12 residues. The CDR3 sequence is CASSLDHNEQYF. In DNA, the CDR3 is TGTGCCAGCAGCTTAGACCACAATGAGCAGTACTTC. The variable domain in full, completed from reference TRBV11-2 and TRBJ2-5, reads EAGVAQSPRYKIIEKRQSVAFWCNPISGHATLYWYQQILGQGPKLLIQFQNNGVVDDSQLPKDRFSAERLKGVDSTLKIQPAKLEDSAVYLCASSLDHNEQYFGPGTRLLVL.

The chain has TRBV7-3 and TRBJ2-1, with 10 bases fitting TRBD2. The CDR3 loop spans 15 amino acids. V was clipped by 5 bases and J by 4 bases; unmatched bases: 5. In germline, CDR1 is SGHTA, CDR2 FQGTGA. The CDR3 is CASSPWTSGYNEQFF. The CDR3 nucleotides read TGTGCCAGCAGCCCATGGACTAGCGGATACAATGAGCAGTTCTTC.

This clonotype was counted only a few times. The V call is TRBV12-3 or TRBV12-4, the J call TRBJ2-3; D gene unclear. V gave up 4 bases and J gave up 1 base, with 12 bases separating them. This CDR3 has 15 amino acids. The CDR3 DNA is TGTGCCAGCAGTTCCCGGACCCTACGCACAGATACGCAGTATTTT. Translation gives CASSSRTLRTDTQYF.

DNA of the CDR3: TGTGCCAGCAGCGGCCGGGACCTCCTCTACAATGAGCAGTTCTTC. The encoded protein is CASSGRDLLYNEQFF. The V and J genes are TRBV9 and TRBJ2-1; D tentatively reads TRBD1 or TRBD2 (5 bases each). Per the germline V gene, CDR1 is SGDLS and CDR2 is YYNGEE. CDR3 size: 15 residues. The ends were cut back, 3 bases at V and 3 bases at J, with 13 bases in the middle.

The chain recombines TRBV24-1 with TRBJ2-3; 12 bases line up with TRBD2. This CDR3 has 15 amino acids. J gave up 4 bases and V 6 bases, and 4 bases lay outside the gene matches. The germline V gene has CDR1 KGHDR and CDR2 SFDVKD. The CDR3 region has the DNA TGTGCCACCAGTTATGGGACTAGCGGGCCAGATACGCAGTATTTT. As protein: CATSYGTSGPDTQYF.

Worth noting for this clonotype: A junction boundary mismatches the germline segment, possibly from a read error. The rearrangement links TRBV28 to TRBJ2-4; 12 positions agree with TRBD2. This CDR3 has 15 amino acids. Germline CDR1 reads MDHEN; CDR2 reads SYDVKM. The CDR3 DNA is TGTACCAGCAGTTTGAGACTAGCGGGGGACAACATTCAGTACTTC. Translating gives CTSSLRLAGDNIQYF.

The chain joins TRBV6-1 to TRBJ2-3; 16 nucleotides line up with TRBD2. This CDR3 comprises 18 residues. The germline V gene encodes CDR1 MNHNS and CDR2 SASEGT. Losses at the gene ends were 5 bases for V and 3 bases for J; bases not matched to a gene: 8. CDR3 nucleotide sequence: TGTGCCAGCAGTCCGGGGACTAGCGGGGGGGCACCTACAGATACGCAGTATTTT. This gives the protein CASSPGTSGGAPTDTQYF.

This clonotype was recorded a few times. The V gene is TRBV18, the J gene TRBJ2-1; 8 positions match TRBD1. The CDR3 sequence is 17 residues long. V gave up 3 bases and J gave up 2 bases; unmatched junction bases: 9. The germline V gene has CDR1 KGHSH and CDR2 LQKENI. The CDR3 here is CASSPRTGPPAYNEQFF. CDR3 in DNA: TGTGCCAGCTCACCCAGGACAGGGCCGCCCGCCTACAATGAGCAGTTCTTC.

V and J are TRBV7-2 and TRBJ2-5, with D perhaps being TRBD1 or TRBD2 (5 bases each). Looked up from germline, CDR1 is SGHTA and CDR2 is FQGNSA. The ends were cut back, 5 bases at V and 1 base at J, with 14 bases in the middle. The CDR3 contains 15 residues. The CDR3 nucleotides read TGTGCCAGCAGCGTTCAGAGGGGCGGCCAAGAGACCCAGTACTTC. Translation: CASSVQRGGQETQYF.

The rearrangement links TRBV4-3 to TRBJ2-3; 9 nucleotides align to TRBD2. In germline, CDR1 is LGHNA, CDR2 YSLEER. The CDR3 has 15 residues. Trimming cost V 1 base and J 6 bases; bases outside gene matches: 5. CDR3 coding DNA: TGCGCCAGCAGCCAAGGGTATGCGGGAGGGGATACGCAGTATTTT. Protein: CASSQGYAGGDTQYF.

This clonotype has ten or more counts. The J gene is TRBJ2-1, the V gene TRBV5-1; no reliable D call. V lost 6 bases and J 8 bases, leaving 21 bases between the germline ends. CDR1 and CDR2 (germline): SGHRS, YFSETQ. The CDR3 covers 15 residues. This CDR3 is CASTLRSNAAHEQFF. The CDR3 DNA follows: TGCGCCAGCACCCTCCGGTCCAACGCTGCCCATGAGCAGTTCTTC.

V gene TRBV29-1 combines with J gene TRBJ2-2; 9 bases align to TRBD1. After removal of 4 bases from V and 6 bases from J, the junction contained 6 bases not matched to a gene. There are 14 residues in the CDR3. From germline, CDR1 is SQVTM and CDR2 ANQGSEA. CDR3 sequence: CSVVGTGFSGELFF. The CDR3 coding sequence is TGCAGCGTTGTCGGGACAGGGTTTTCCGGGGAGCTGTTTTTT.

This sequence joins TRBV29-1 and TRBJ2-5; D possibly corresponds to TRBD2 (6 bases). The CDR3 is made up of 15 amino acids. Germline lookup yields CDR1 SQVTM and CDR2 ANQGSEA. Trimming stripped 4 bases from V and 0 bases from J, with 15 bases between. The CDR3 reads CSVVLPPGDQETQYF. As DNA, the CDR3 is TGCAGCGTTGTCCTTCCGCCGGGGGACCAAGAGACCCAGTACTTC. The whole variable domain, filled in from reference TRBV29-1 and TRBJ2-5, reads SAVISQKPSRDICQRGTSLTIQCQVDSQVTMMFWYRQQPGQSLTLIATANQGSEATYESGFVIDKFPISRPNLTFSTLTVSNMSPEDSSIYLCSVVLPPGDQETQYFGPGTRLLVL.

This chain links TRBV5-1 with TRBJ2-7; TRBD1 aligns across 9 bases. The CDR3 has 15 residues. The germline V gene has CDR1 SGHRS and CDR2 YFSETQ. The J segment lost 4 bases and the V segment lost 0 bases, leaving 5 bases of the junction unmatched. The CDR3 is CASSLATGQGYEQYF. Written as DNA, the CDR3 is TGCGCCAGCAGCTTGGCCACAGGACAGGGGTACGAGCAGTACTTC.

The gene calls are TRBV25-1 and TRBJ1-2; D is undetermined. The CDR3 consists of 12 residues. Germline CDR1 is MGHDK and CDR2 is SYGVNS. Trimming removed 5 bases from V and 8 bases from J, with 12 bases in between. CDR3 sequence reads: CASSQGFRGYTF. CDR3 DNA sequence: TGTGCCAGCAGTCAAGGGTTTAGGGGCTACACCTTC.

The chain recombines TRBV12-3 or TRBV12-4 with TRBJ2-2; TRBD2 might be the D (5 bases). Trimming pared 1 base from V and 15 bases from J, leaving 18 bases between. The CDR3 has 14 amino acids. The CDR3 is CASSLGYKTGVVFF. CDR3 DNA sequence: TGTGCCAGCAGTTTAGGTTACAAGACCGGGGTCGTGTTTTTT.

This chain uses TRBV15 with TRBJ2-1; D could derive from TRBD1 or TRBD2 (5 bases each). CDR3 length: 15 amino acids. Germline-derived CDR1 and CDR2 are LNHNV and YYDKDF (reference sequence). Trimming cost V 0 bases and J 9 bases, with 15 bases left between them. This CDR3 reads CATSRDPRAGGEQFF. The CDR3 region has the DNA TGTGCCACCAGCAGAGACCCCAGGGCGGGTGGTGAGCAGTTCTTC.

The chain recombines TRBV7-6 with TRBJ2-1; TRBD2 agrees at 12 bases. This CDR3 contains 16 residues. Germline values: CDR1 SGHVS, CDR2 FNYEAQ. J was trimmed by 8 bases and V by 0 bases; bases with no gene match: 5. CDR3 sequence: CASSLALAGGGDEQFF. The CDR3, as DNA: TGTGCCAGCAGCTTAGCGCTAGCGGGAGGGGGGGATGAGCAGTTCTTC.

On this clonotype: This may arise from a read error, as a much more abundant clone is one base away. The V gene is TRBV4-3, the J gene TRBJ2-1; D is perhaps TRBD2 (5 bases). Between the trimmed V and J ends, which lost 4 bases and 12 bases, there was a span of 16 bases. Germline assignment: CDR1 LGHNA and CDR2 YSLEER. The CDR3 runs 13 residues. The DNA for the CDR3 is TGCGCCAGCAGCCCCCCCGGGGATCATGGGCAGTTCTTC. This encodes CASSPPGDHGQFF.

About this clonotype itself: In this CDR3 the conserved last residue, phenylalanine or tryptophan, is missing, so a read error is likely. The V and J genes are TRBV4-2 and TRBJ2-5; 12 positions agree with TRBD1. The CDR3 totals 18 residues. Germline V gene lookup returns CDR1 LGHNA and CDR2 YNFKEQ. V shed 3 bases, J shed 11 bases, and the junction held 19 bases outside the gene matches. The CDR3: CASSHPSKRGQGANEQYL. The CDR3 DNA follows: TGTGCCAGCAGCCATCCCAGTAAGAGGGGACAGGGGGCCAATGAGCAGTACTTA.

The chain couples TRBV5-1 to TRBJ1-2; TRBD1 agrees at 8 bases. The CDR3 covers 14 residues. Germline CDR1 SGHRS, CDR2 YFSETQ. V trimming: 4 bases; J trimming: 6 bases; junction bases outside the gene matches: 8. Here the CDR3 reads CASSPQGGRDGYTF. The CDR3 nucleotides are TGCGCCAGCAGCCCACAGGGGGGAAGGGATGGCTACACCTTC.

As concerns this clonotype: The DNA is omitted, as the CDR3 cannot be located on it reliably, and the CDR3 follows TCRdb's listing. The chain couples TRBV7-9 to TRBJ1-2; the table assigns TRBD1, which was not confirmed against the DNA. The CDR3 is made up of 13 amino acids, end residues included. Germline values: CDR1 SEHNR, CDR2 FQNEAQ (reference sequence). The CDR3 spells CASSVAQGTGNTF.

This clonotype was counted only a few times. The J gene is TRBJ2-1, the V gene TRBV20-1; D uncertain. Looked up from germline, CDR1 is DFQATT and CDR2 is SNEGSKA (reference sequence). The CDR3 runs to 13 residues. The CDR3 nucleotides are TGCAGCGGGCGGCTAGAACCACACAATGAGCAGTTCTTC. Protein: CSGRLEPHNEQFF.

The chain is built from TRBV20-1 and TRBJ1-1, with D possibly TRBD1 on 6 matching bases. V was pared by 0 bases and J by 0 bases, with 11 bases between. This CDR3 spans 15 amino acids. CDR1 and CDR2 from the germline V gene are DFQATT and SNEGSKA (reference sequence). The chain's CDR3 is CSARDLGGLNTEAFF. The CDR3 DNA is TGCAGTGCTAGAGATTTGGGGGGCTTGAACACTGAAGCTTTCTTT.

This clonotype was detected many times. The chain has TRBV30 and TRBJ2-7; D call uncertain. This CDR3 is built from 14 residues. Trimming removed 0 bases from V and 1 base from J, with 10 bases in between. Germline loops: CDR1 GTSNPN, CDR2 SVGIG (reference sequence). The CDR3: CAWSVPPGSYEQYF. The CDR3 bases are TGTGCCTGGAGTGTACCTCCTGGTTCCTACGAGCAGTACTTC.

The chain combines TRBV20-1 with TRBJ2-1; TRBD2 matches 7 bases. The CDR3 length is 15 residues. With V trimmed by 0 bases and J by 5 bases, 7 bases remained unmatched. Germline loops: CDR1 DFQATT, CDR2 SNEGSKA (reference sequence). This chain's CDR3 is CSARDGAGNHNEQFF. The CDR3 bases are TGCAGTGCTAGAGATGGAGCGGGAAACCACAATGAGCAGTTCTTC.

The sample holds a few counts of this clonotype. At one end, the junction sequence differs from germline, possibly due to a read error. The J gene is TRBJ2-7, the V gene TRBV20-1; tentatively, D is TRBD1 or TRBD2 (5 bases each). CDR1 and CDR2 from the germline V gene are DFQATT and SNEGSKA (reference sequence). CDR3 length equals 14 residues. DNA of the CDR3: TGCAGTGCGAGAGGGGCTTCGAGCTCCTACGAGCAGTACTTC. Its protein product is CSARGASSSYEQYF.

The CDR3 is CASSPDRTAAQYF. The CDR3 coding sequence is TGTGCCAGCAGTCCGGACAGGACCGCGGCCCAGTACTTC. This rearrangement joins TRBV27 to TRBJ2-7, with TRBD1 matching 7 bases. Looked up from germline, CDR1 is MNHEY and CDR2 is SMNVEV (reference sequence). The V segment lost 5 bases and the J segment 10 bases; nucleotides outside the gene matches: 11. The CDR3 is made up of 13 amino acids.

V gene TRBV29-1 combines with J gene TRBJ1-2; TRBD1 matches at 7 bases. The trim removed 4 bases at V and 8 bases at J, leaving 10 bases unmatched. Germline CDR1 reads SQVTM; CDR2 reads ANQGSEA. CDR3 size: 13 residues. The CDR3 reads CSVALQGNHGYTF. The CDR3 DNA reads TGCAGCGTTGCCCTACAGGGGAATCACGGCTACACCTTC.